What follows are 20 T cell receptor beta chains derived from one specimen sequenced in a study of T cell responses to AZD1222 COVID-19 vaccine. Clones were sequenced by immunoSEQ multiplex PCR, and TCRdb holds only the in-frame ones, with some missing. The repertoire includes roughly 76,000 clones, about 88% of them detected once, and roughly 10% sits in the top ten. Sequencing used peripheral blood, obtained on day 0 of AZD1222 vaccination. The source of these receptors is an adult in good health.

This chain links TRBV30 with TRBJ2-6; D gene uncertain. This CDR3 has 15 residues. V lost 7 bases to trimming and J lost 4 bases, with 17 bases between them. From germline, CDR1 is GTSNPN and CDR2 SVGIG (reference sequence). CDR3 residues: CASSYTGSGANVLTF. CDR3 in DNA: TGTGCCTCATCATACACTGGGTCCGGGGCCAACGTCCTGACTTTC. The full variable domain, rest sourced from reference TRBV30 and TRBJ2-6, is SQTIHQWPATLVQPVGSPLSLECTVEGTSNPNLYWYRQAAGRGLQLLFYSVGIGQISSEVPQNLSASRPQDRQFILSSKKLLLSDSGFYLCASSYTGSGANVLTFGAGSRLTVL.

The rearrangement uses TRBV7-3 and TRBJ2-1, with unresolved D. V lost 4 bases and J 3 bases, leaving 13 bases between the germline ends. The V gene's germline CDR1 is SGHTA and CDR2 FQGTGA. This CDR3 is built from 15 residues. This chain's CDR3 is CASSSGPLLYNEQFF. CDR3 DNA sequence: TGTGCCAGCAGCTCAGGCCCTCTGCTCTACAATGAGCAGTTCTTC.

V and J are TRBV14 and TRBJ2-7; tentatively, D is TRBD2 (5 bases). Germline CDR1 and CDR2: SGHDN and FVKESK. This CDR3 is built from 14 residues. Trimming stripped 1 base from V and 1 base from J, with 8 bases between. CDR3 DNA: TGTGCCAGCAGCCAAGCCGGGAAATCCTACGAGCAGTACTTC. Amino acid sequence: CASSQAGKSYEQYF.

The J gene is TRBJ2-5, the V gene TRBV7-9; 9 nucleotides align to TRBD1. The CDR3 contains 15 residues. Per the germline V gene, CDR1 is SEHNR and CDR2 is FQNEAQ (reference sequence). V was clipped by 1 base and J by 5 bases; unmatched bases: 5. The CDR3 sequence is CASSLVTGGFETQYF. The CDR3 bases are TGTGCCAGCAGCTTAGTCACAGGGGGCTTTGAGACCCAGTACTTC.

V and J are TRBV7-9 and TRBJ1-2; 7 bases line up with TRBD1. The CDR3 totals 14 residues. CDR1 SEHNR and CDR2 FQNEAQ come from the germline V gene (reference sequence). The junction had 1 base not matched to a gene; V was cut back by 3 bases and J by 0 bases. CDR3 in DNA: TGTGCCAGCAGCTTCGGGACAGCTAACTATGGCTACACCTTC. Translation gives CASSFGTANYGYTF.

This clone was counted once. Different DNA sequences within this sample yield the same CDR3. The chain recombines TRBV5-1 with TRBJ1-2; a weak D match, TRBD1 (5 bases). The CDR3 loop spans 14 amino acids. Germline CDR1 and CDR2: SGHRS and YFSETQ. The ends were cut back, 0 bases at V and 4 bases at J, with 10 bases in the middle. CDR3 DNA sequence: TGCGCCAGCAGCTTGGTATCGGGGGGCTATGGCTACACCTTC. Translated: CASSLVSGGYGYTF. Full variable domain (remainder filled in from reference TRBV5-1 and TRBJ1-2): KAGVTQTPRYLIKTRGQQVTLSCSPISGHRSVSWYQQTPGQGLQFLFEYFSETQRNKGNFPGRFSGRQFSNSRSEMNVSTLELGDSALYLCASSLVSGGYGYTFGSGTRLTVV.

The gene calls are TRBV10-3 and TRBJ2-2; 8 positions match TRBD1. Germline trimming cut 6 bases from V and 0 bases from J; bases unmatched to any gene: 6. CDR3 length: 16 residues. The V gene's germline CDR1 is ENHRY and CDR2 SYGVKD. Here the CDR3 DNA reads TGTGCCATCAGGGATCCGACAGGGGCGAACACCGGGGAGCTGTTTTTT. Protein: CAIRDPTGANTGELFF.

This chain connects TRBV15 to TRBJ2-7; D might be TRBD2 (6 bases). CDR3 length equals 15 residues. V lost 0 bases to trimming and J lost 4 bases, with 13 bases between them. Germline values: CDR1 LNHNV, CDR2 YYDKDF (reference sequence). The CDR3 coding sequence is TGTGCCACCAGCAGAGATTTGGGGGACTGGTACGAGCAGTACTTC. This translates into CATSRDLGDWYEQYF.

The V call is TRBV11-2, the J call TRBJ2-3, with D possibly being TRBD1 or TRBD2 (5 bases each). The length of the CDR3 is 15 residues. V shed 1 base and J shed 2 bases, with 10 bases lying between them. Germline CDR1 and CDR2: SGHAT and FQNNGV. Here the CDR3 reads CASSLVGRVTDTQYF. The CDR3 DNA follows: TGTGCCAGCAGCTTAGTGGGACGGGTCACAGATACGCAGTATTTT. The variable domain in full, with the rest retrieved from reference TRBV11-2 and TRBJ2-3, is EAGVAQSPRYKIIEKRQSVAFWCNPISGHATLYWYQQILGQGPKLLIQFQNNGVVDDSQLPKDRFSAERLKGVDSTLKIQPAKLEDSAVYLCASSLVGRVTDTQYFGPGTRLTVL.

The chain carries TRBV27 and TRBJ2-2; no clear D gene. Germline CDR1 reads MNHEY; CDR2 reads SMNVEV (reference sequence). The CDR3 runs 19 residues. V was shortened by 5 bases and J by 6 bases, with 28 bases between the two germline ends. CDR3 loop: CASSRLQYRVASAPGELFF. CDR3 sequence (DNA): TGTGCCAGCAGTCGGCTACAGTATCGGGTCGCTTCCGCACCCGGGGAGCTGTTTTTT.

V is TRBV24-1 and J is TRBJ2-1; D is perhaps TRBD1 (6 bases). CDR3 length: 16 amino acids. Germline-derived CDR1 and CDR2 are KGHDR and SFDVKD. The germline V and J ends were trimmed by 12 bases and 4 bases, with 24 bases remaining between them. DNA of the CDR3: TGTGCCGCCCACCGAAGCCCGGACAGAGTTTACAATGAGCAGTTCTTC. Protein product: CAAHRSPDRVYNEQFF.

The gene calls are TRBV18 and TRBJ1-1, with D maybe TRBD1 (5 bases). V lost 0 bases to trimming and J lost 10 bases, with 12 bases between them. The germline V gene encodes CDR1 KGHSH and CDR2 LQKENI. The CDR3 sequence is 13 residues long. CDR3 in DNA: TGTGCCAGCTCACCACCGAATTCGGGGGGAGCTTTCTTT. Protein product: CASSPPNSGGAFF.

The chain combines TRBV28 with TRBJ1-1; a weak D match, TRBD1 (5 bases). V lost 8 bases and J 2 bases, leaving 15 bases between the germline ends. Per germline, CDR1 MDHEN and CDR2 SYDVKM. The CDR3 runs to 14 residues. The DNA for the CDR3 is TGTGCCAGCCGTATCGGGACGACTAACACTGAAGCTTTCTTT. Its translation is CASRIGTTNTEAFF.

This clone was observed once. The chain carries TRBV29-1 and TRBJ1-1; D possibly corresponds to TRBD1 (5 bases). Germline lookup yields CDR1 SQVTM and CDR2 ANQGSEA. Trimming cost V 4 bases and J 5 bases, with 17 bases left between them. The CDR3 consists of 14 residues. The CDR3 DNA reads TGCAGCGTTGGATCCTCGGCGGGGGTGACTGAAGCTTTCTTT. It codes for CSVGSSAGVTEAFF.

V usage is TRBV11-3 and J usage is TRBJ2-1; no definite D call. Germline values: CDR1 SGHNT, CDR2 YENEEA. The CDR3 runs to 13 residues. V lost 5 bases and J 5 bases, leaving 10 bases between the germline ends. In DNA, the CDR3 is TGTGCCAGCAGCCATGACGCCCACAATGAGCAGTTCTTC. It codes for CASSHDAHNEQFF. The entire variable domain, with the rest obtained from reference TRBV11-3 and TRBJ2-1, is as follows: EAGVVQSPRYKIIEKKQPVAFWCNPISGHNTLYWYLQNLGQGPELLIRYENEEAVDDSQLPKDRFSAERLKGVDSTLKIQPAELGDSAVYLCASSHDAHNEQFFGPGTRLTVL.

This clone was detected only a few times. V gene TRBV6-2 or TRBV6-3 combines with J gene TRBJ2-7, with no clear D. Germline V gene data show CDR1 as MNHEY and CDR2 as SVGEGT. Trimming removed 2 bases from V and 3 bases from J, with 5 bases in between. This CDR3 has 12 amino acids. The CDR3 loop is CASSYGNYEQYF. The CDR3 DNA reads TGTGCCAGCAGTTACGGCAACTACGAGCAGTACTTC.

About this clone: A read error may account for a junction end that differs from germline. This rearrangement joins TRBV5-5 to TRBJ2-1; 7 positions match TRBD1. Germline V gives CDR1 SGHKS, CDR2 YYEKEE (reference sequence). This CDR3 is 15 amino acids long. The CDR3 region is CASSFGGQSFNEQFF. In DNA, the CDR3 is TGTGCCAGCAGCTTTGGGGGACAGTCCTTCAATGAGCAGTTCTTC.

V usage is TRBV5-6 and J usage is TRBJ1-4; tentative D call: TRBD1 (6 bases). Germline CDR1 reads SGHDT; CDR2 reads YYEEEE. Trimming took 0 bases from V and 8 from J, leaving 8 bases between them. This CDR3 spans 13 amino acids. CDR3 loop: CASSLAGQEKLFF. CDR3 in DNA: TGTGCCAGCAGCTTGGCCGGACAGGAAAAACTGTTTTTT.

The rearrangement links TRBV11-2 to TRBJ2-5, with 8 bases fitting TRBD2. V lost 5 bases and J lost 3; bases outside the gene matches: 14. The CDR3 covers 17 residues. The V gene's germline CDR1 is SGHAT and CDR2 FQNNGV. The CDR3 DNA reads as TGTGCCAGCAGCCCCGTTCTTAGCGGGGCCCCCGAAGAGACCCAGTACTTC. Translating it yields CASSPVLSGAPEETQYF.

This sequence joins TRBV2 and TRBJ2-5; TRBD2 agrees at 13 bases. The ends lost 1 base at V and 5 bases at J; junction bases unmatched: 10. The germline CDR1 and CDR2 sequences are SNHLY and FYNNEI. The CDR3 length is 18 residues. The CDR3 protein is CASSEGTSGSHFGETQYF. As DNA, the CDR3 is TGTGCCAGCAGTGAAGGGACTAGCGGGAGTCACTTCGGGGAGACCCAGTACTTC.